This T cell receptor beta chain was captured in a study of blood T cell repertoires in COVID-19. Turning to the study itself: Italy, Spain and the United States were the sources of the convalescent and acute COVID-19 samples.

Per the original methods: Scientists estimated how many nucleated cells there were by amplifying reference gene primers. Assay used: immunoSEQ multiplex PCR; TCRdb lists only in-frame clones, some missing. The D gene and trimming were derived from the DNA, and the V and J assignments and clone size from that table. The table lists some 150,000 clones, approximately 88% of them singletons. CDR1 MNHEY and CDR2 SVGAGI come from the germline V gene. Trimming shortened V by 2 bases and J by 7 bases, and 6 bases separated the two germline ends. The CDR3 has 11 amino acids. The genes are TRBV6-5 and TRBJ2-7; D remains unclear. This clonotype was sampled from a woman aged 50 to 60 with acute or convalescent COVID-19. Material for sequencing was peripheral blood. The CDR3 spells CASSYLSEQYF. The CDR3 DNA reads TGTGCCAGCAGTTACCTAAGTGAGCAGTACTTC.